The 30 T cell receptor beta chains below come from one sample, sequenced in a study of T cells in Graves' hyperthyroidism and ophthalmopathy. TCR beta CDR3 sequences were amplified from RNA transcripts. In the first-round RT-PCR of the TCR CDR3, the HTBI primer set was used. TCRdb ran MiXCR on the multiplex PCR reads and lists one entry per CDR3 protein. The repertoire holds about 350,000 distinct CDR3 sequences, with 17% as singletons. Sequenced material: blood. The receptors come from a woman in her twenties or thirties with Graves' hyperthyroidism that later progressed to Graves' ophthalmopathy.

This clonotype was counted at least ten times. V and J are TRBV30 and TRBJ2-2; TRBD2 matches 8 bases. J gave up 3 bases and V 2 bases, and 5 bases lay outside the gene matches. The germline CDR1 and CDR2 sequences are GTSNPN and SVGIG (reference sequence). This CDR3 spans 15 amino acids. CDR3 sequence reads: CAWSSRTSHTGELFF. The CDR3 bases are TGTGCCTGGAGTTCCCGGACTAGCCACACCGGGGAGCTGTTTTTT.

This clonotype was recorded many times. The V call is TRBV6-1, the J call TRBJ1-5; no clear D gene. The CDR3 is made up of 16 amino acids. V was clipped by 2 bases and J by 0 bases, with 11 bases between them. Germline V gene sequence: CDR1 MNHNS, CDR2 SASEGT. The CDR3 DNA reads TGTGCCAGCAGTGAATGGGAGGATTATAGCAATCAGCCCCAGCATTTT. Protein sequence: CASSEWEDYSNQPQHF.

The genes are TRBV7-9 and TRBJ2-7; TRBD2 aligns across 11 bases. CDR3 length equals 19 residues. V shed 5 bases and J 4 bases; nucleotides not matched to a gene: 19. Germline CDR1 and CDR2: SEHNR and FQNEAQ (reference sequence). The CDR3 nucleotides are TGTGCCAGCAGCCCGCAGCGAACTAGCGGGAGCATCGTAGGATACGAGCAGTACTTC. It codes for CASSPQRTSGSIVGYEQYF. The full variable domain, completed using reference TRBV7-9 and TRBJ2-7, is DTGVSQNPRHKITKRGQNVTFRCDPISEHNRLYWYRQTLGQGPEFLTYFQNEAQLEKSRLLSDRFSAERPKGSFSTLEIQRTEQGDSAMYLCASSPQRTSGSIVGYEQYFGPGTRLTVT.

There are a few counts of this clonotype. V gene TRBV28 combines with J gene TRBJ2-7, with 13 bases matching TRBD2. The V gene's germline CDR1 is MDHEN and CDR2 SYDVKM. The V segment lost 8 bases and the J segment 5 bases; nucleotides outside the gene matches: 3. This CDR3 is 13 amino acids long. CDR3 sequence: CASRLAGGNEQYF. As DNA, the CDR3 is TGTGCCAGCCGACTAGCGGGAGGAAACGAGCAGTACTTC.

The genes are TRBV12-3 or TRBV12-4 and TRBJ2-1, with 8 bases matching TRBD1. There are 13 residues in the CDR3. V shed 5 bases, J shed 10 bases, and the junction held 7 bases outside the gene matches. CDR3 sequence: CASSPGQGGEQFF. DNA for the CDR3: TGTGCCAGCAGTCCAGGACAGGGCGGGGAGCAGTTCTTC.

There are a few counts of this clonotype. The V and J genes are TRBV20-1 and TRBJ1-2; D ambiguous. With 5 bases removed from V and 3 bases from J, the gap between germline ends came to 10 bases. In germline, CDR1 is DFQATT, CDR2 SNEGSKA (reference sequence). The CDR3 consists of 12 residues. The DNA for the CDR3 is TGCAGTGCTCCGGGTACTTACTATGGCTACACCTTC. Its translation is CSAPGTYYGYTF.

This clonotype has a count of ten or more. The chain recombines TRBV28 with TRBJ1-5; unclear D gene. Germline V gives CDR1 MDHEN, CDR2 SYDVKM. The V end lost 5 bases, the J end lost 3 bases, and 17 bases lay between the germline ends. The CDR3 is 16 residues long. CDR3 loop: CASSPDSGLFNQPQHF. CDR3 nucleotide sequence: TGTGCCAGCAGTCCAGACTCCGGATTGTTCAATCAGCCCCAGCATTTT.

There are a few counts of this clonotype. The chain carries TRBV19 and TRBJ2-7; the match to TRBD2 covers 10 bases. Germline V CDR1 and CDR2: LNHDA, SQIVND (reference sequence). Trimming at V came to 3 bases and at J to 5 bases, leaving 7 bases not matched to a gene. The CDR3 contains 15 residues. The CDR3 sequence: CASSMVGLAVDEQYF. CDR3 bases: TGTGCCAGTAGTATGGTCGGACTAGCGGTTGACGAGCAGTACTTC.

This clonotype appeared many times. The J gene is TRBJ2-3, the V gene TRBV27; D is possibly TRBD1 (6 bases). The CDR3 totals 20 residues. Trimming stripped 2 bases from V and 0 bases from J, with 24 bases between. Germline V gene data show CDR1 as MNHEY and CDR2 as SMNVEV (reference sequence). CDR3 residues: CASSLVSLTGRRFSTDTQYF. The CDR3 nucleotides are TGTGCCAGCAGTTTAGTTTCATTGACAGGCCGCCGGTTTAGCACAGATACGCAGTATTTT.

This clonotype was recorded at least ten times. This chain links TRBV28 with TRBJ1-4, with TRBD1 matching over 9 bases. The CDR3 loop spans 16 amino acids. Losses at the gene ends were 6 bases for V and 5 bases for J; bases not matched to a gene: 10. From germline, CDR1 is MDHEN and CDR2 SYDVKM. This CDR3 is CASSQEDRGHNEKLFF. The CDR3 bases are TGTGCCAGCAGCCAGGAGGACAGGGGCCACAATGAAAAACTGTTTTTT.

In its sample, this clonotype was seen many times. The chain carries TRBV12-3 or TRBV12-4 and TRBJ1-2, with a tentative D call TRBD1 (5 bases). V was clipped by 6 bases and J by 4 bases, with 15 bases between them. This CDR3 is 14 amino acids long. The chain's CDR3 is CASSPFTGIYGYTF. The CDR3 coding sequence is TGTGCCAGCAGCCCCTTTACAGGAATCTATGGCTACACCTTC.

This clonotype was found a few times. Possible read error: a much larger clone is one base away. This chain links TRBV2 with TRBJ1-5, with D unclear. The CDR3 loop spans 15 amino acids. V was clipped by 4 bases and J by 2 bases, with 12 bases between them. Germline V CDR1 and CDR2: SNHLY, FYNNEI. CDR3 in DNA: TGTGCCAGCAGTGCGGAAGGGTTTGGCAATCAGCCCCAGCATTTT. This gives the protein CASSAEGFGNQPQHF.

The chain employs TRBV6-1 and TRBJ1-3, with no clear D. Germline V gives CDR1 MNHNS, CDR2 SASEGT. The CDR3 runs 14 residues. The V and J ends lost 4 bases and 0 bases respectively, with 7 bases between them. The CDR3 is CASSVKYSGNTIYF. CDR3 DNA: TGTGCCAGCAGTGTGAAGTACTCTGGAAACACCATATATTTT.

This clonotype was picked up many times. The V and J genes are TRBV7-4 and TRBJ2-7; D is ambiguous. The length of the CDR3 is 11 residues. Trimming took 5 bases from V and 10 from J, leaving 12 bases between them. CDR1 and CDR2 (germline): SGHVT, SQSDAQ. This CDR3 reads CASSPRCSQYF. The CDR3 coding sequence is TGTGCCAGCAGCCCTAGGTGCAGTCAGTACTTC.

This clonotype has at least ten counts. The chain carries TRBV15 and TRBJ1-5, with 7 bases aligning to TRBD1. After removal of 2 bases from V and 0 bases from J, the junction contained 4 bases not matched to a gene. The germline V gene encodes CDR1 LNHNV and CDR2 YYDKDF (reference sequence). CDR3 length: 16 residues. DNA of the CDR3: TGTGCCACCAGCAGAACCGGGACAGCTAGCAATCAGCCCCAGCATTTT. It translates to CATSRTGTASNQPQHF.

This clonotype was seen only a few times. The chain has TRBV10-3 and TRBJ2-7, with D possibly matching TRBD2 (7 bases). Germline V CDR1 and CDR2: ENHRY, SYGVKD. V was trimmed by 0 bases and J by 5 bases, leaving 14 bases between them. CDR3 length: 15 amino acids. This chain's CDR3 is CAISESGARGDEQYF. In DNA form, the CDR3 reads TGTGCCATCAGTGAGTCGGGGGCCCGGGGGGACGAGCAGTACTTC.

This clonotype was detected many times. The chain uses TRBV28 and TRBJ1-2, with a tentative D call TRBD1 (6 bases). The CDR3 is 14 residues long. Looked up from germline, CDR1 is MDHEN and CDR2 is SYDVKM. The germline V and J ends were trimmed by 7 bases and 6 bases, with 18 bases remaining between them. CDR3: CASKQGGGLHGYTF. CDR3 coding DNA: TGTGCCAGCAAACAGGGAGGCGGGCTTCATGGCTACACCTTC.

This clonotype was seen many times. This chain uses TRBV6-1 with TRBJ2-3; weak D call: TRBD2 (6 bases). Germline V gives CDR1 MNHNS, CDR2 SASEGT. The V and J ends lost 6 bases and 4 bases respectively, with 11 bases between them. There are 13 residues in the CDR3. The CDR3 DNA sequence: TGTGCCAGCAGCGGGACTCGCGCAGATACGCAGTATTTT. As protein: CASSGTRADTQYF.

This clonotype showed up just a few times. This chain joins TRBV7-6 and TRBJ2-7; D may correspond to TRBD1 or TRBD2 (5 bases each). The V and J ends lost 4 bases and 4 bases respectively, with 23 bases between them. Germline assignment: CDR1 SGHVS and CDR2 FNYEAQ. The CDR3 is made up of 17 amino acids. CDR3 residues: CASSWTRAGSEGYEQYF. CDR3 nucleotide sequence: TGTGCCAGCAGCTGGACCCGGGCAGGGAGCGAAGGTTACGAGCAGTACTTC.

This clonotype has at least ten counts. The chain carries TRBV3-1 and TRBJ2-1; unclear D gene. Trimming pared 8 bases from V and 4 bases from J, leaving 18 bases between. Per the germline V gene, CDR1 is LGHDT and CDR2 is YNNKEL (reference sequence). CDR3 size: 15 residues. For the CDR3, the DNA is TGTGCCAGCGCGTCCACTCTGGCATCTTACAATGAGCAGTTCTTC. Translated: CASASTLASYNEQFF.

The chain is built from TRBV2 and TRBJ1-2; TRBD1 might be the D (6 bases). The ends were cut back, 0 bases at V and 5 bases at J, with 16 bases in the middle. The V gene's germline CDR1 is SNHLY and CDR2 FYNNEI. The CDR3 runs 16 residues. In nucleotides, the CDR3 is TGTGCCAGCAGTGAAGCGAAGCAGGGGCTGGGATATGGCTACACCTTC. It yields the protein CASSEAKQGLGYGYTF.

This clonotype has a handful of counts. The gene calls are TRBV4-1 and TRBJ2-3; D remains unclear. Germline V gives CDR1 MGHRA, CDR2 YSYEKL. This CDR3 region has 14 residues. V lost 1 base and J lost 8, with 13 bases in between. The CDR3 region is CASSQVMFVATQYF. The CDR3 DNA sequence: TGCGCCAGCAGCCAAGTCATGTTCGTGGCTACGCAGTATTTT.

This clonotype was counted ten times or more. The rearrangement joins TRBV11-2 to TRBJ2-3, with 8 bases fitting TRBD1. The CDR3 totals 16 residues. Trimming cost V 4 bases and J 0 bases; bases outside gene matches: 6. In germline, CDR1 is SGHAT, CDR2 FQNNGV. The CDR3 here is CASSSPGTGSTDTQYF. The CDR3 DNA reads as TGTGCCAGCAGCTCTCCCGGGACAGGAAGCACAGATACGCAGTATTTT. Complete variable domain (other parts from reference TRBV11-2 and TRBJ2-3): EAGVAQSPRYKIIEKRQSVAFWCNPISGHATLYWYQQILGQGPKLLIQFQNNGVVDDSQLPKDRFSAERLKGVDSTLKIQPAKLEDSAVYLCASSSPGTGSTDTQYFGPGTRLTVL.

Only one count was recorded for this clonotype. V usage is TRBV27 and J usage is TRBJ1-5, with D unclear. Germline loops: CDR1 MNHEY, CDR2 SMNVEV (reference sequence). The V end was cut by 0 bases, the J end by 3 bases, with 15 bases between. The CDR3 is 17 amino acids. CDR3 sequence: CASSLSMSQIYNQPQHF. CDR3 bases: TGTGCCAGCAGTTTATCGATGTCACAGATCTACAATCAGCCCCAGCATTTT.

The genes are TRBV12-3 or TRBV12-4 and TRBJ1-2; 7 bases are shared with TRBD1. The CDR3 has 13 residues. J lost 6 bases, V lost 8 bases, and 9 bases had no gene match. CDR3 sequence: CASSWEGANGYTF. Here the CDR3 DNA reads TGTGCCAGCTCCTGGGAGGGGGCCAATGGCTACACCTTC.

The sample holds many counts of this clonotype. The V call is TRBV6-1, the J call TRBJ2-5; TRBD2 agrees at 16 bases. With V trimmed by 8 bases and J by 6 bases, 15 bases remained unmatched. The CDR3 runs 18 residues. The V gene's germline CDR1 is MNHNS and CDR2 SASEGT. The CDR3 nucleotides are TGTGCCAGCCTCACACCGGGACTAGCGGGGGGGCCGGGAAAGACCCAGTACTTC. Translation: CASLTPGLAGGPGKTQYF.

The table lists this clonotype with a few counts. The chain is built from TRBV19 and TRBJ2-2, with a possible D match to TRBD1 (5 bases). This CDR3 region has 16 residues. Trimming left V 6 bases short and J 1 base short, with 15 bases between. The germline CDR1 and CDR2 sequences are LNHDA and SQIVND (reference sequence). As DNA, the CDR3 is TGTGCCAGTAGCAAACAGGACGCCCTGAACACCGGGGAGCTGTTTTTT. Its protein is CASSKQDALNTGELFF. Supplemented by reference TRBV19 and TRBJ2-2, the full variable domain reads DGGITQSPKYLFRKEGQNVTLSCEQNLNHDAMYWYRQDPGQGLRLIYYSQIVNDFQKGDIAEGYSVSREKKESFPLTVTSAQKNPTAFYLCASSKQDALNTGELFFGEGSRLTVL.

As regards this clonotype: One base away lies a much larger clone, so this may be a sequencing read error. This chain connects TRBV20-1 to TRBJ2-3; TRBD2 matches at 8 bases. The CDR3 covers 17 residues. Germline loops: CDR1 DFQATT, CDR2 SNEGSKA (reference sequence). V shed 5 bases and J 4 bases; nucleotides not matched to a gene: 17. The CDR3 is CSAPPGGTGGPPDTQYF. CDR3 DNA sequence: TGCAGTGCTCCGCCGGGAGGAACGGGGGGGCCCCCAGATACGCAGTATTTT.

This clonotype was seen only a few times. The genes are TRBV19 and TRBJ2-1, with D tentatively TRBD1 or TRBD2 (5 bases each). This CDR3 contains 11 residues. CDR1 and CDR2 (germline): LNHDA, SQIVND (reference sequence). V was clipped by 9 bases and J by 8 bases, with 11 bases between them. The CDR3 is CASQLGDEQFF. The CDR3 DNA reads TGTGCCAGCCAATTGGGGGATGAGCAGTTCTTC.

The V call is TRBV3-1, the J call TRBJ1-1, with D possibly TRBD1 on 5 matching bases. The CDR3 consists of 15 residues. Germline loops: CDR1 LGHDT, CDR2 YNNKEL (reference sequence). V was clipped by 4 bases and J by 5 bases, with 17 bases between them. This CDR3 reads CASSLPYGTSTEAFF. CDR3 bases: TGTGCCAGCAGCCTTCCTTACGGGACTTCGACTGAAGCTTTCTTT.